The 15 T cell receptor beta chains below all came from one sample that was sequenced in a study of cytomegalovirus exposure and HLA in healthy donors (TCRdb year 2017). The protocol used for the library was the immunoSEQ multiplex PCR assay. The multiplex PCR relied on a mix of 60 forward primers for TCR Vbeta segments and 13 reverse primers for TCR Jbeta segments. TCRdb holds this immuneACCESS table with in-frame rearrangements only. Some clones are missing; in checked studies, unresolved V genes explain under half, and the rest has no known cause. The sample has about 140,000 clones on record, roughly 78% of them singletons. The leading ten clones occupy 4.5% to 5% of the sample. Sequencing was performed on PBMCs. These receptors were taken from a young man in good health.

The J gene is TRBJ1-3, the V gene TRBV7-2; possibly TRBD1 for D (5 bases). Germline lookup yields CDR1 SGHTA and CDR2 FQGNSA. Trimming took off 1 base at V and 0 bases at J, with 13 bases between the two ends. This CDR3 contains 17 residues. The chain's CDR3 is CASSLGGRKSSGNTIYF. The DNA of the CDR3 is TGTGCCAGCAGCTTAGGGGGCAGGAAGAGCTCTGGAAACACCATATATTTT.

This clone showed up just once. The rearrangement joins TRBV28 to TRBJ2-7; D is perhaps TRBD2 (6 bases). Trimming cost V 6 bases and J 5 bases, with 11 bases left between them. CDR1 is MDHEN and CDR2 is SYDVKM in the germline V gene. The CDR3 spans 12 residues. The CDR3 DNA reads TGTGCCAGCAGCCGGGGACTCCACGAGCAGTACTTC. Its protein product is CASSRGLHEQYF.

This sequence joins TRBV27 and TRBJ2-7, with a weak D call TRBD2 (7 bases). The CDR3 spans 16 residues. Trimming pared 5 bases from V and 3 bases from J, leaving 20 bases between. Germline V lookup: CDR1 MNHEY, CDR2 SMNVEV (reference sequence). The CDR3 protein is CASSLGAAGVNYEQYF. Written as DNA, the CDR3 is TGTGCCAGCAGTCTGGGGGCCGCGGGAGTCAACTACGAGCAGTACTTC.

This chain connects TRBV4-2 to TRBJ2-1, with D possibly matching TRBD2 (6 bases). In germline, CDR1 is LGHNA, CDR2 YNFKEQ. The CDR3 contains 15 residues. V was trimmed by 4 bases and J by 0 bases, leaving 10 bases between them. The DNA for the CDR3 is TGTGCCAGCAGCCCGGGACTTAGCTCCTACAATGAGCAGTTCTTC. Its translation: CASSPGLSSYNEQFF.

A few counts support this clone. The chain uses TRBV30 and TRBJ2-2; 11 nucleotides match TRBD2. J was trimmed by 1 base and V by 8 bases; bases with no gene match: 6. The CDR3 has 15 residues. Per germline, CDR1 GTSNPN and CDR2 SVGIG (reference sequence). CDR3 sequence reads: CARAGLAVNTGELFF. In DNA, the CDR3 is TGTGCCCGTGCGGGACTAGCGGTGAACACCGGGGAGCTGTTTTTT.

Only a few counts were recorded for this clone. The chain combines TRBV19 with TRBJ2-1; TRBD2 might be the D (6 bases). With 5 bases removed from V and 2 bases from J, the gap between germline ends came to 16 bases. The CDR3 totals 16 residues. Germline CDR1 reads LNHDA; CDR2 reads SQIVND (reference sequence). The CDR3 loop reads CASSSPLAGPYNEQFF. The CDR3 DNA reads as TGTGCCAGTAGTTCCCCGCTGGCGGGGCCCTACAATGAGCAGTTCTTC.

This sequence joins TRBV12-5 and TRBJ2-7; D is possibly TRBD1 (5 bases). Germline V gene sequence: CDR1 LGHNT, CDR2 FRNRAP. Trimming took 6 bases from V and 2 from J, leaving 11 bases between them. This CDR3 contains 13 residues. CDR3 loop: CASGAGWTYEQYF. The DNA of the CDR3 is TGTGCTAGTGGGGCAGGGTGGACCTACGAGCAGTACTTC.

This clone appeared once. The V and J genes are TRBV19 and TRBJ1-4; TRBD1 agrees at 8 bases. The V segment lost 6 bases and the J segment 10 bases; nucleotides outside the gene matches: 10. Per the germline V gene, CDR1 is LNHDA and CDR2 is SQIVND (reference sequence). This CDR3 spans 14 amino acids. This chain's CDR3 is CASSQDRATGKLFF. CDR3 nucleotides: TGTGCCAGTAGCCAGGACAGGGCGACTGGAAAACTGTTTTTT.

This chain links TRBV6-5 with TRBJ2-1; D may be TRBD1 (5 bases). V shed 0 bases and J shed 5 bases, with 11 bases lying between them. The germline V gene encodes CDR1 MNHEY and CDR2 SVGAGI. The length of the CDR3 is 15 residues. DNA for the CDR3: TGTGCCAGCAGTTACTCGGGGCGAATTAACAATGAGCAGTTCTTC. This translates into CASSYSGRINNEQFF.

The rearrangement joins TRBV4-2 to TRBJ2-7; the match to TRBD2 covers 11 bases. Germline CDR1 reads LGHNA; CDR2 reads YNFKEQ. The J segment lost 2 bases and the V segment lost 0 bases, leaving 3 bases of the junction unmatched. CDR3 length: 16 residues. The CDR3 here is CASSQDETSGAYEQYF. In DNA, the CDR3 is TGTGCCAGCAGCCAAGATGAGACTAGCGGGGCCTACGAGCAGTACTTC.

The V call is TRBV18, the J call TRBJ2-1; TRBD1 matches at 7 bases. Per germline, CDR1 KGHSH and CDR2 LQKENI. The CDR3 contains 16 residues. Unmatched junction bases numbered 8, after V lost 6 bases and J lost 0 bases. CDR3 region: CASSQYRGSSYNEQFF. In nucleotides, the CDR3 is TGTGCCAGCTCCCAATACAGGGGTAGCTCCTACAATGAGCAGTTCTTC.

The chain joins TRBV6-6 to TRBJ1-3; TRBD1 matches at 7 bases. Germline lookup yields CDR1 MNHNY and CDR2 SVGAGI (reference sequence). V was pared by 7 bases and J by 4 bases, with 10 bases of the junction left unmatched. The CDR3 runs 15 residues. The DNA of the CDR3 is TGTGCCAGCACCCCGAGACAGGGAACGGGAAACACCATATATTTT. It encodes CASTPRQGTGNTIYF.

On this clone: The same CDR3 arises from other DNA sequences in this sample as well. This chain uses TRBV9 with TRBJ2-7; possible D gene TRBD1, 5 bases. The germline CDR1 and CDR2 sequences are SGDLS and YYNGEE. Trimming removed 0 bases from V and 3 bases from J, with 7 bases in between. This CDR3 region has 13 residues. This CDR3 is CASSVGDSYEQYF. The CDR3 nucleotides are TGTGCCAGCAGCGTAGGTGACAGCTACGAGCAGTACTTC.

The V call is TRBV30, the J call TRBJ1-2; 7 bases are a match to TRBD1. The CDR3 has 17 amino acids. The junction had 18 bases not matched to a gene; V was cut back by 3 bases and J by 5 bases. From germline, CDR1 is GTSNPN and CDR2 SVGIG (reference sequence). The CDR3: CAWSGTWARGIVYGYTF. The CDR3 region has the DNA TGTGCCTGGAGCGGTACATGGGCCAGGGGGATCGTTTATGGCTACACCTTC.

The chain employs TRBV28 and TRBJ1-5; no firm D call. Trimming took 3 bases from V and 6 from J, leaving 12 bases between them. This CDR3 spans 14 amino acids. Per the germline V gene, CDR1 is MDHEN and CDR2 is SYDVKM. The CDR3 region is CASSFSAGPQPQHF. The DNA of the CDR3 is TGTGCCAGCAGTTTCTCCGCGGGCCCTCAGCCCCAGCATTTT.